Included here is one TCR beta chain sequence, with context. The antigen is undetermined. These data are taken from a study of CD8 T cells in ankylosing spondylitis. Overall study findings and caveats: Typical of ankylosing spondylitis blood, it appeared, was a TCR beta motif of under 10 highly homologous variants. Disease-associated clones were CD8+ and fairly uncommon in peripheral blood. A subset of motif variants has previously been described in the synovial fluid and blood of reactive arthritis. From matched ankylosing spondylitis synovial fluid, disease-linked clones were reportedly recovered at significantly enriched levels.

TCRdb re-derived calls from the 5' RACE reads in MiXCR, one entry per CDR3 protein. The sample contains 350,000 to 450,000 distinct CDR3 sequences, 25% to 30% of which appear only once. Germline V CDR1 and CDR2: MNHNS, SASEGT. The V end lost 0 bases, the J end lost 2 bases, and 6 bases lay between the germline ends. There are 14 residues in the CDR3. The TCR comes from a male donor with ankylosing spondylitis. The chain carries TRBV6-1 and TRBJ2-3, with a weak D call TRBD2 (5 bases). The sequenced material came from blood, either unsorted or a sorted T cell fraction (not recorded which). The CDR3 loop reads CASSEAGNTDTQYF. The DNA of the CDR3 is TGTGCCAGCAGTGAAGCCGGGAACACAGATACGCAGTATTTT.